A selection of T cell receptor beta chains follows, all from one sample in a study of cytomegalovirus exposure and HLA in healthy donors. This table comes from immunoSEQ multiplex PCR, and its TCRdb copy is limited to in-frame clones, with some not included. In the table there are some 85,000 clones, roughly three quarters of which are singletons. The sequenced sample was PBMCs. The receptors stem from a man aged 35 to 55 in good health and CMV-seronegative. Both conserved end residues are part of each CDR3. A D gene is named only where the DNA matches it firmly. Clone size is given for some rows only: seen once, a few or many times, or a class if the clone is expanded.

- TRBJ1-6 - TRBV6-5 CASRPRGDSPLHF TGTGCCAGCAGGCCGCGGGGGGATTCACCCCTCCACTTT
- TRBJ1-2 TRBD1 TRBV9 CASSIRTGANYGYTF TGTGCCAGCAGCATCAGGACAGGGGCTAACTATGGCTACACCTTC
- TRBJ1-1 TRBD1 TRBV4-2 CASSQAGDSGAFF TGTGCCAGCAGCCAAGCGGGGGACAGTGGAGCTTTCTTT
- TRBJ2-2 TRBD1 TRBV5-1 CASSDTDRGFTGELFF TGCGCCAGCAGCGATACAGACAGGGGTTTTACCGGGGAGCTGTTTTTT
- TRBJ2-1 TRBD1 TRBV6-4 CASSYTGGSEQFF TGTGCCAGCAGTTATACAGGGGGCAGTGAGCAGTTCTTC
- TRBJ1-2 TRBD1 TRBV4-1 CASSQMTGGHGYTF TGCGCCAGCAGCCAAATGACAGGGGGCCACGGCTACACCTTC
- TRBJ2-5 TRBD2 TRBV4-2 CASSQVSSGAETQYF TGTGCCAGCAGCCAAGTGAGTAGCGGGGCGGAGACCCAGTACTTC
- TRBJ2-7 TRBD1 TRBV6-5 CASSRDSAYYEQYF TGTGCCAGCAGCCGGGACAGCGCATACTACGAGCAGTACTTC
- TRBJ2-1 - TRBV7-3 CASSLTVSPTYNEQFF TGTGCCAGCAGCTTAACTGTCTCACCTACCTACAATGAGCAGTTCTTC
few TRBJ2-1 TRBD2 TRBV4-1 CASSQIRLAGEQFF TGCGCCAGCAGCCAAATCCGGCTAGCGGGGGAGCAGTTCTTC
- TRBJ2-2 - TRBV29-1 CSHSGEMSLNTGELFF TGCAGCCACTCTGGAGAGATGTCTCTGAACACCGGGGAGCTGTTTTTT
- TRBJ1-4 - TRBV20-1 CSASAGGKLFF TGCAGTGCTAGTGCAGGTGGAAAACTGTTTTTT
- TRBJ1-1 - TRBV5-8 CASSLDTYTEAFF TGTGCCAGCAGCTTAGACACGTACACTGAAGCTTTCTTT
- TRBJ1-1 TRBD1 TRBV9 CASSSRTGLSPEAFF TGTGCCAGCAGCTCAAGGACAGGGCTGAGCCCTGAAGCTTTCTTT
- TRBJ2-7 TRBD1 TRBV5-8 CASRTGTGGHEQYF TGTGCCAGCAGGACCGGGACAGGGGGCCACGAGCAGTACTTC
- TRBJ2-3 TRBD1 TRBV6-1 CASILKGASTDTQYF TGTGCCAGCATCCTCAAGGGGGCTAGCACAGATACGCAGTATTTT
- TRBJ2-5 TRBD1 TRBV11-3 CASSLGQGAGETQYF TGTGCCAGCAGCTTAGGACAGGGGGCGGGAGAGACCCAGTACTTC
- TRBJ1-3 - TRBV6-5 CASRLSYSGNTIYF TGTGCCAGCAGGCTGAGTTACTCTGGAAACACCATATATTTT
- TRBJ2-3 - TRBV6-5 CASSRGGTQDTQYF TGTGCCAGCAGCCGCGGTGGCACACAAGATACGCAGTATTTT
- TRBJ1-6 TRBD1 TRBV19 CASSIEHRGHSPLHF TGTGCCAGTAGTATAGAGCACAGGGGGCATTCACCCCTCCACTTT
- TRBJ2-1 - TRBV7-3 CASSFEGDYNEQFF TGTGCCAGCAGCTTCGAGGGGGATTACAATGAGCAGTTCTTC
few TRBJ1-1 - TRBV6-5 CASSPAGGAPEAFF TGTGCCAGCAGTCCCGCCGGGGGGGCCCCTGAAGCTTTCTTT
few TRBJ1-5 TRBD1 TRBV30 CAWSLQGNQPQHF TGTGCCTGGAGTTTACAGGGGAATCAGCCCCAGCATTTT
- TRBJ2-3 TRBD1 TRBV9 CASSPQSGTGNFVNADTQYF TGTGCCAGCAGCCCCCAATCCGGGACAGGGAACTTCGTCAATGCAGATACGCAGTATTTT
- TRBJ1-1 - TRBV5-1 CASSPSRTVQAFF TGCGCCAGCAGCCCCTCGCGGACAGTCCAAGCTTTCTTT
once TRBJ2-1 TRBD2 TRBV7-3 CASSLSGGYNEQFF TGTGCCAGCAGCTTAAGCGGGGGGTACAATGAGCAGTTCTTC
- TRBJ1-1 - TRBV4-3 CASSQDLYRVNTEAFF TGCGCCAGCAGCCAAGATCTGTACAGGGTCAACACTGAAGCTTTCTTT
few TRBJ1-5 TRBD1 TRBV27 CASSLKAGQGMDQPQHF TGTGCCAGCAGTTTAAAGGCGGGACAGGGTATGGATCAGCCCCAGCATTTT
few TRBJ2-2 TRBD1 TRBV12-5 CASGLGIGQGAGELFF TGTGCTAGTGGCTTAGGTATCGGACAGGGGGCCGGGGAGCTGTTTTTT
- TRBJ2-5 TRBD2 TRBV28 CASSSSGGSTQYF TGTGCCAGCAGTTCCTCGGGAGGGAGTACCCAGTACTTC
once TRBJ1-3 - TRBV28 CASGQGFKNTIYF TGTGCCAGCGGCCAGGGGTTCAAAAACACCATATATTTT
- TRBJ2-1 TRBD1 TRBV7-2 CASSSGTGRYNEQFF TGTGCCAGCAGCTCGGGGACAGGGAGGTACAATGAGCAGTTCTTC
- TRBJ2-1 - TRBV18 CASSGPRGGYNEQFF TGTGCCAGCTCCGGGCCCAGGGGCGGGTACAATGAGCAGTTCTTC
- TRBJ1-4 - TRBV19 CASSGSGRGTNEKLFF TGTGCCAGTAGCGGAAGTGGGAGAGGAACTAATGAAAAACTGTTTTTT
- TRBJ2-2 TRBD2 TRBV7-9 CASSTLAGIQNTGELFF TGTGCCAGCAGCACACTAGCGGGCATCCAGAACACCGGGGAGCTGTTTTTT
- TRBJ2-5 TRBD1 TRBV30 CAWSFLRDRGRGEETQYF TGTGCCTGGAGTTTTCTCCGGGACAGGGGGCGCGGGGAAGAGACCCAGTACTTC